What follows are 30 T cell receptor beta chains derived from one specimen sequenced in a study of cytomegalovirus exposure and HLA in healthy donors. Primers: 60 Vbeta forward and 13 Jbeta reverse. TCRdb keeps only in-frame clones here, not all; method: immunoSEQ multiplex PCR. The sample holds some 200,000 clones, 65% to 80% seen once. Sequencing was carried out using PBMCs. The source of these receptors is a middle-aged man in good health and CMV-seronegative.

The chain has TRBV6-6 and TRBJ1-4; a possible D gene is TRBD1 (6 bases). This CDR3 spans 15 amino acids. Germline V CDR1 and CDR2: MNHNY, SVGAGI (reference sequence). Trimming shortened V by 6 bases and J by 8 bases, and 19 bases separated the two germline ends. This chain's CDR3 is CASRQQDRLTEKLFF. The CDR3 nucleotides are TGTGCCAGCAGGCAACAAGACAGGCTAACCGAAAAACTGTTTTTT.

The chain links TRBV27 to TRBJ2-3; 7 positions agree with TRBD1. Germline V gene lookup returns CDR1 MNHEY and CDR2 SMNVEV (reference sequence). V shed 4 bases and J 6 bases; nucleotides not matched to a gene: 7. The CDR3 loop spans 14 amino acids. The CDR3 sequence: CASSYVQGLDTQYF. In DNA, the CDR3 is TGTGCCAGCAGTTACGTACAGGGGTTGGATACGCAGTATTTT.

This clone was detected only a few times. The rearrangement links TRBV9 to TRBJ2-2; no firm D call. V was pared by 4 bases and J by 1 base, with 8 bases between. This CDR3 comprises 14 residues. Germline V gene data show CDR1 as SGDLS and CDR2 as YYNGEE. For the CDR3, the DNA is TGTGCCAGCAGCCCCCATCAGAACACCGGGGAGCTGTTTTTT. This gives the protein CASSPHQNTGELFF.

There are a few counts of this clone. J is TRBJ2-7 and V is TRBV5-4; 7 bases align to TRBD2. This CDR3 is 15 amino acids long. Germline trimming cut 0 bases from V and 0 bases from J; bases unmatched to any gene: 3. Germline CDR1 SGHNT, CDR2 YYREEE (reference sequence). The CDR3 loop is CASSLEAGISYEQYF. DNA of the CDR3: TGTGCCAGCAGCTTGGAAGCGGGGATCTCCTACGAGCAGTACTTC.

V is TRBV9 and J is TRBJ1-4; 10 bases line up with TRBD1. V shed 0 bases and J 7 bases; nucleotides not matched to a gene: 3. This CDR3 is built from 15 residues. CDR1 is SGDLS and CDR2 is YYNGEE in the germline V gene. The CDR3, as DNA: TGTGCCAGCAGCGTAGGGGGGACAGGGGTTGAAAAACTGTTTTTT. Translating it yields CASSVGGTGVEKLFF.

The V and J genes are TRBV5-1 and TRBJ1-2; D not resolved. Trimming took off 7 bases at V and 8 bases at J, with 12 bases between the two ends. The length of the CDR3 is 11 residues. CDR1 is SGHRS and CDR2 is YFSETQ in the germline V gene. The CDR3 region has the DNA TGCGCCAGCGGGGAGGGTTCCGGCTACACCTTC. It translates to CASGEGSGYTF.

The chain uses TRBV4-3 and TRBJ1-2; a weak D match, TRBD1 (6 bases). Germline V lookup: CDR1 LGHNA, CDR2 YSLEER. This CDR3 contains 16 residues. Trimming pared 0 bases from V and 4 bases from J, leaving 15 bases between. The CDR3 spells CASSQEQGRFGYGYTF. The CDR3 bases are TGCGCCAGCAGCCAAGAACAGGGACGGTTTGGCTATGGCTACACCTTC.

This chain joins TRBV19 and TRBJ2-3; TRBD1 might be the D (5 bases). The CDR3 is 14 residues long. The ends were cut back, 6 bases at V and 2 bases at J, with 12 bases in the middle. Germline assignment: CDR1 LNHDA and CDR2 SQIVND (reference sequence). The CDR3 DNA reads TGTGCCAGTAGCGCGACAGAATTCACAGATACGCAGTATTTT. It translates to CASSATEFTDTQYF.

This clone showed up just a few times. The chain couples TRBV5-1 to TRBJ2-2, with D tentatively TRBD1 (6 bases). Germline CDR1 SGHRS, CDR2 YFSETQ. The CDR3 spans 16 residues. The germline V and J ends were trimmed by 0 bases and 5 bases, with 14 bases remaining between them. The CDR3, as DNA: TGCGCCAGCAGCTTGGAAGGACAGCAACGAACCGGGGAGCTGTTTTTT. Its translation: CASSLEGQQRTGELFF.

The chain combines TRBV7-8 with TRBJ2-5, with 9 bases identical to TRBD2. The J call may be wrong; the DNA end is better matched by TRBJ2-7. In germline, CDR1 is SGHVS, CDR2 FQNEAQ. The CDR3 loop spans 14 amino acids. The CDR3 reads CASSFSGGMNEQYF. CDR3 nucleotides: TGTGCCAGCAGCTTTAGCGGGGGTATGAACGAGCAGTACTTC.

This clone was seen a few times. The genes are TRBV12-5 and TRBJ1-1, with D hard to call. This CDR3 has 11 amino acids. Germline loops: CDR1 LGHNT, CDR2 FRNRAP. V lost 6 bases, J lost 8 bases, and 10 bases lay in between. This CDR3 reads CASGLGREAFF. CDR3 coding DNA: TGTGCTAGTGGCTTAGGGAGAGAAGCTTTCTTT.

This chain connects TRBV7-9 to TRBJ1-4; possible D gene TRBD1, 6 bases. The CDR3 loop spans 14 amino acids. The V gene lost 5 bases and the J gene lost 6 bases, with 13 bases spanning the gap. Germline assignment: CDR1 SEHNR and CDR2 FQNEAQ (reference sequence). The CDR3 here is CASSNRAGDEKLFF. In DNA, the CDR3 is TGTGCCAGCAGCAACAGGGCAGGGGATGAAAAACTGTTTTTT.

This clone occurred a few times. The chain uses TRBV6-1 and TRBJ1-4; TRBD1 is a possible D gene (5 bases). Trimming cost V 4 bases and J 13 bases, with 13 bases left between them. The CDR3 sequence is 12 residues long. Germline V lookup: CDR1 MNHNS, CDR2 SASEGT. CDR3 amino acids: CASSVKGMRLFF. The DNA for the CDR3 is TGTGCCAGCAGTGTTAAGGGGATGCGACTGTTTTTT.

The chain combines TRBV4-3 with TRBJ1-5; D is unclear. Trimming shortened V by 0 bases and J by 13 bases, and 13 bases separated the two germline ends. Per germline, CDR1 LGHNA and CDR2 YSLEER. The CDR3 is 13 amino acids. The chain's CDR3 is CASSQDTGWRQHF. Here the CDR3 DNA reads TGCGCCAGCAGCCAAGATACGGGGTGGAGGCAGCATTTT.

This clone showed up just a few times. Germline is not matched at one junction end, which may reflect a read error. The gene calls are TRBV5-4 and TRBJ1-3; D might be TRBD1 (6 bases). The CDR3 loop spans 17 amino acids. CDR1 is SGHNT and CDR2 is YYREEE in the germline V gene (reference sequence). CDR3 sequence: CASSQVTYRASGNTIYF. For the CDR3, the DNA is TGCGCCAGCAGCCAGGTTACTTACAGGGCTTCTGGAAACACCATATATTTT.

The CDR3 nucleotides are TGTGCCAGCTCCCTTGGACTGGACACTGAAGCTTTCTTT. Translated: CASSLGLDTEAFF. V usage is TRBV18 and J usage is TRBJ1-1; D unresolved. CDR1 is KGHSH and CDR2 is LQKENI in the germline V gene. The CDR3 is 13 residues long. Trimming pared 6 bases from V and 3 bases from J, leaving 11 bases between. Supplemented by reference TRBV18 and TRBJ1-1, the full variable domain reads NAGVMQNPRHLVRRRGQEARLRCSPMKGHSHVYWYRQLPEEGLKFMVYLQKENIIDESGMPKERFSAEFPKEGPSILRIQQVVRGDSAAYFCASSLGLDTEAFFGQGTRLTVV.

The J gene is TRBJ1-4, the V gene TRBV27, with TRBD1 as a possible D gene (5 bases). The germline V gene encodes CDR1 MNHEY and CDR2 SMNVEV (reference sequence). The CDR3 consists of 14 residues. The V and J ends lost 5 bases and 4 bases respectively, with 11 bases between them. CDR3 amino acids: CASSQQASNEKLFF. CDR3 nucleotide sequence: TGTGCCAGCAGTCAACAGGCGAGTAATGAAAAACTGTTTTTT.

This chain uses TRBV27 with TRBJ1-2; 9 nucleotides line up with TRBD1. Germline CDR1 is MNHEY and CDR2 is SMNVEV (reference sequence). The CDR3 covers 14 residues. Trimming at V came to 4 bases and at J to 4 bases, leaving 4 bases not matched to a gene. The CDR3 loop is CASSYGTGTYGYTF. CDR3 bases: TGTGCCAGCAGTTACGGGACAGGGACCTATGGCTACACCTTC.

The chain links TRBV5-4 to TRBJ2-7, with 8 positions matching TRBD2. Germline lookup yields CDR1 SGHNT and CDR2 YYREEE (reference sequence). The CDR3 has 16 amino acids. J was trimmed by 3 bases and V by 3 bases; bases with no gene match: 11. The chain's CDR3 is CASSSRREETGYEQYF. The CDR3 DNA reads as TGTGCCAGCAGCTCACGGCGGGAGGAGACGGGCTACGAGCAGTACTTC.

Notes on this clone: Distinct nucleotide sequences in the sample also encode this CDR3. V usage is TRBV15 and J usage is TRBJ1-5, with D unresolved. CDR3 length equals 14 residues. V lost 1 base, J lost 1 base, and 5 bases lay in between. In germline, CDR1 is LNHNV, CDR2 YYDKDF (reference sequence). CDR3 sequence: CATSRGESNQPQHF. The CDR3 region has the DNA TGTGCCACCAGCAGAGGAGAGAGCAATCAGCCCCAGCATTTT. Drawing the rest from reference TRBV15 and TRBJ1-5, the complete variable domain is DAMVIQNPRYQVTQFGKPVTLSCSQTLNHNVMYWYQQKSSQAPKLLFHYYDKDFNNEADTPDNFQSRRPNTSFCFLDIRSPGLGDTAMYLCATSRGESNQPQHFGDGTRLSIL.

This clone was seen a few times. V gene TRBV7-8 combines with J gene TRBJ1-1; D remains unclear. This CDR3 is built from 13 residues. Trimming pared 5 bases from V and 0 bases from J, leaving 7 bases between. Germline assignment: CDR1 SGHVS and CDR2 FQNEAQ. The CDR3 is CASSTQVNTEAFF. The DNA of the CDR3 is TGTGCCAGCAGCACTCAGGTGAACACTGAAGCTTTCTTT.

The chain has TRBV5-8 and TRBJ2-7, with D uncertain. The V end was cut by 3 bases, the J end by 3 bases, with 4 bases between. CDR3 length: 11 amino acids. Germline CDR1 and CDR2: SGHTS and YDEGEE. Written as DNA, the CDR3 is TGTGCCAGCAGCTCACTCTACGAGCAGTACTTC. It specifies CASSSLYEQYF.

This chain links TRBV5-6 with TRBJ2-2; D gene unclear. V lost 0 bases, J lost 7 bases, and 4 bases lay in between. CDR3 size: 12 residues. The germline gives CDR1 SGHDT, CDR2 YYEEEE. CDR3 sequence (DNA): TGTGCCAGCAGCTTGGGGAGCGGGGAGCTGTTTTTT. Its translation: CASSLGSGELFF.

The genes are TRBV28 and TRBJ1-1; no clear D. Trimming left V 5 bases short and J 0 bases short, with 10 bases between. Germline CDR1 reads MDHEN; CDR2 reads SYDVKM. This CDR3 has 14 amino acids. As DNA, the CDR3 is TGTGCCAGCAGTGGGCTCGACATGAACACTGAAGCTTTCTTT. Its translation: CASSGLDMNTEAFF. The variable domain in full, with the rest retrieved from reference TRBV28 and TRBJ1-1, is DVKVTQSSRYLVKRTGEKVFLECVQDMDHENMFWYRQDPGLGLRLIYFSYDVKMKEKGDIPEGYSVSREKKERFSLILESASTNQTSMYLCASSGLDMNTEAFFGQGTRLTVV.

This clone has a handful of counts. The CDR3 bases are TGCAGCGGAGAAGGAGTTACTGAAGCTTTCTTT. As protein: CSGEGVTEAFF. The genes are TRBV29-1 and TRBJ1-1; D remains ambiguous. V lost 7 bases and J lost 5, with 11 bases in between. CDR3 length: 11 amino acids. CDR1 is SQVTM and CDR2 is ANQGSEA in the germline V gene.

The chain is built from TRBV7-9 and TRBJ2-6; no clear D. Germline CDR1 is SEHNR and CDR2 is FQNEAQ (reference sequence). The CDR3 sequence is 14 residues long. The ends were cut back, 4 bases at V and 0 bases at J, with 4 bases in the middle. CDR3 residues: CASSSVSGANVLTF. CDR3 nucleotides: TGTGCCAGCAGCTCGGTCTCTGGGGCCAACGTCCTGACTTTC.

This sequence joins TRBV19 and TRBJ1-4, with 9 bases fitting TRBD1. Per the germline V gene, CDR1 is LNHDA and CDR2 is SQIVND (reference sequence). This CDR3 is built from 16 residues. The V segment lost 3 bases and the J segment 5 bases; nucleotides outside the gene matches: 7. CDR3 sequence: CASSMGQGLGNEKLFF. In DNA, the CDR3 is TGTGCCAGTAGTATGGGACAGGGTCTGGGAAATGAAAAACTGTTTTTT.

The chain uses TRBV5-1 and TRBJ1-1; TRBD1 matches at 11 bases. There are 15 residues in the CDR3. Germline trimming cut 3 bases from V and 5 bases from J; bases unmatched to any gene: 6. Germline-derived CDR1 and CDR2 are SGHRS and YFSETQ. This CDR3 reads CASSYGTGGITEAFF. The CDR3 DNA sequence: TGCGCCAGCAGCTACGGGACAGGGGGTATTACTGAAGCTTTCTTT.

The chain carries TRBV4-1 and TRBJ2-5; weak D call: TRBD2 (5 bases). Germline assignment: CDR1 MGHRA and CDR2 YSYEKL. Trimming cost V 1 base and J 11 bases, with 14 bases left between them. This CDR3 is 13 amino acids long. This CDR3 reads CASSQGSSGEQYF. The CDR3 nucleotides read TGCGCCAGCAGCCAAGGGAGCTCCGGGGAGCAGTACTTC.

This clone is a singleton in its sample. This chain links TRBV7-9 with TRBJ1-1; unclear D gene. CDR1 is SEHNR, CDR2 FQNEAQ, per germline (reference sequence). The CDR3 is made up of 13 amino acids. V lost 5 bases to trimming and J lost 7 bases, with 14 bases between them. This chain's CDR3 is CASSLSLQFEAFF. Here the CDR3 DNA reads TGTGCCAGCAGCCTATCCTTACAGTTTGAAGCTTTCTTT.